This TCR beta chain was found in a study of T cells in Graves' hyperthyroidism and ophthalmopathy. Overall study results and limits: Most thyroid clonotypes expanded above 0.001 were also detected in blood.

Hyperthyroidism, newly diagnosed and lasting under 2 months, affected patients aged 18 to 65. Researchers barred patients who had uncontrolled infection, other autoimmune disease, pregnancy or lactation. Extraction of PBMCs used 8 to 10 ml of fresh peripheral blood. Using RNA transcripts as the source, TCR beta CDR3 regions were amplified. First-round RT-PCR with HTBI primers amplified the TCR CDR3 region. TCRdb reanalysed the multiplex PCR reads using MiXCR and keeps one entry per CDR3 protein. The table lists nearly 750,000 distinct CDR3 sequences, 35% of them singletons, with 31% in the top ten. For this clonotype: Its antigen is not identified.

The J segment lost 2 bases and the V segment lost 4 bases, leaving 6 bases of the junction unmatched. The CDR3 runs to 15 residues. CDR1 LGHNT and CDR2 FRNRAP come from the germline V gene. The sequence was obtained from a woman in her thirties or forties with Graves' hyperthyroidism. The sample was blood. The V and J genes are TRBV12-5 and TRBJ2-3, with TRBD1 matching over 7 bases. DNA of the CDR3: TGTGCTAGTGGTTATAACAGGGGATACACAGATACGCAGTATTTT. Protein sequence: CASGYNRGYTDTQYF.